This T cell receptor beta chain emerged from a study of graft-versus-host responses after intestinal transplantation. The length of the CDR3 is 15 residues. Per germline, CDR1 MGHRA and CDR2 YSYEKL. With 1 base removed from V and 7 bases from J, the gap between germline ends came to 14 bases. To note about this clone: Its target is not known.

TCRdb keeps only in-frame clones here, not all; method: immunoSEQ multiplex PCR. The sample records 70,000 to 95,000 clones, approximately 87% being singletons. Points from the study as a whole: High graft-versus-host to host-versus-graft T cell clonal ratios marked allografts of patients with graft-donor macrochimerism. Among recipient marrow samples, GvH clones were found; some appeared first in ileum or blood. Early after transplant, HvG clones declined as circulating GvH clones peaked.

This specimen consisted of unstimulated CD4+ T cells sorted from spleen or lymph node cells, obtained before intestinal transplant. The chain employs TRBV4-1 and TRBJ1-5, with D maybe TRBD1 (5 bases). The clonotype was recovered from a human donor who received an intestinal transplant. CDR3 DNA: TGCGCCAGCAGCCAAGGCACGGGGGATAGGCAGCCCCAGCATTTT. Its protein is CASSQGTGDRQPQHF.